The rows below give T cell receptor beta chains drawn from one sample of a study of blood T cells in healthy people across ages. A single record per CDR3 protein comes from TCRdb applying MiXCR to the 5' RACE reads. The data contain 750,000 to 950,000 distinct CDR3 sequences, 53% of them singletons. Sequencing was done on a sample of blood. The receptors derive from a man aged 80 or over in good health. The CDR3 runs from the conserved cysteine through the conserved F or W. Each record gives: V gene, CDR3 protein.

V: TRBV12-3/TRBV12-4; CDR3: CASSFGDRSNQPQHF
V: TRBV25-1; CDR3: CASSEPYGTSGYNEQFF
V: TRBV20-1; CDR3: CSAPPSGVGSKNIQYF
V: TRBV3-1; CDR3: CASSQLSGYEQYF
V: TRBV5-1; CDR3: CASSFSSGFSYEQYF
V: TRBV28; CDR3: CASSQGVSYEQYF
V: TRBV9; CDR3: CASSVGANPQETQYF
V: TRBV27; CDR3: CASSRGTSGRGYNEQYF
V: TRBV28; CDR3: CASSLRQPSTQYF
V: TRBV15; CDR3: CATSRPIGTGGDYGYTF
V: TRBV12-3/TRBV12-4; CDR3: CASSFRGGASGGYEQYF
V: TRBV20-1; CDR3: CSAARDRGLTNEKLFF
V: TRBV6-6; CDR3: CASSYSTSGSSYEQYF
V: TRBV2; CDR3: CASSEEAGRNQPQHF
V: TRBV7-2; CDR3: CASSLGLGVETQYF
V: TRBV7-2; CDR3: CASSIGLGYNEQFF
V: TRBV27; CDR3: CASSWGSDWEQYF
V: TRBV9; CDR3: CASSAGTGLSYEQYF
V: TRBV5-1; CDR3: CASTLNYDSGNTIYF
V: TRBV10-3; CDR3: CAVSEGTGAYNEQFF
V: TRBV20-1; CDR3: CSAKIQGAYGYTF
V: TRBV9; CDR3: CASSAGELDRWGKNIQYF
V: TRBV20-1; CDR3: CSASESATQYF
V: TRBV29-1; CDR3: CSVVRGAYEQYF
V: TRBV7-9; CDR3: CASSRGQGVPYGGYTF
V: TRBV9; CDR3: CASSAGQGRSGANVLTF
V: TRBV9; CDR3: CASSTSGAWNGYTF
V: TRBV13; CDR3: CASSPPGQAAYEQYF
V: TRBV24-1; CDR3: CATSETINSGANVLTF
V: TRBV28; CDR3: CASSLGRGTKAFF
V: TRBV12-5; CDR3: CASGLGQGAINEQYF
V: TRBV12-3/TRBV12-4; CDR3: CASSLGVVLLGETQYF
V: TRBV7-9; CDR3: CASSKGSYNEQYF
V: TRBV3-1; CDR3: CASSQVRETIYNEQFF
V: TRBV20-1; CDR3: CSGLQGAPNQNQPQHF
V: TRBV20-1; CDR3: CSAIVSEGGITDTQYF
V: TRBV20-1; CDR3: CSVYSAGESYNEQFF
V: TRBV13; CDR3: CASTLLVAGLHRSETQYF
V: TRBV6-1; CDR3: CASSEGVAAPYEQYF
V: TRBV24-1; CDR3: CATSDPTGGKNIQYF
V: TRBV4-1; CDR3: CASSHATGTSGSSTYNEQFF